The 13 T cell receptor beta chains listed next were all sequenced from one sample in a study of blood T cell repertoires in COVID-19. Sequencing used immunoSEQ multiplex PCR; TCRdb keeps in-frame clones, though not all of them. The sample consists of some 270,000 clones, around 90% of them appearing once. The sequenced sample was peripheral blood. These receptors all stem from a woman aged 55-70 years with COVID-19, enrolled during active disease.

As regards this clone: Other DNA sequences in this sample translate to the same CDR3. The gene calls are TRBV5-1 and TRBJ1-2; D unclear. The CDR3 sequence is 15 residues long. V was trimmed by 0 bases and J by 5 bases, leaving 14 bases between them. The V gene's germline CDR1 is SGHRS and CDR2 YFSETQ. CDR3 in amino acids: CASSLAGAGGYGYTF. CDR3 DNA: TGCGCCAGCAGCTTGGCGGGCGCAGGAGGTTATGGCTACACCTTC.

The CDR3 protein is CASRDRQGDSYEQYF. In DNA, the CDR3 is TGTGCCAGCAGGGACCGACAGGGTGACTCCTACGAGCAGTACTTC. The J gene is TRBJ2-7, the V gene TRBV2; 7 bases agree with TRBD1. Trimming at V came to 6 bases and at J to 0 bases, leaving 8 bases not matched to a gene. This CDR3 contains 15 residues. Germline loops: CDR1 SNHLY, CDR2 FYNNEI.

This clone occurred once. This chain links TRBV12-5 with TRBJ2-1; 7 bases match TRBD2. The germline V gene has CDR1 LGHNT and CDR2 FRNRAP. The ends lost 1 base at V and 9 bases at J; junction bases unmatched: 3. The CDR3 has 13 residues. The CDR3 DNA reads TGTGCTAGTGGTTTGGAACCGGGGGGTGAGCAGTTCTTC. Protein: CASGLEPGGEQFF.

This clone was recorded only once. The chain combines TRBV6-1 with TRBJ2-3; 11 nucleotides align to TRBD2. V shed 4 bases, J shed 2 bases, and the junction held 8 bases outside the gene matches. CDR3 length: 17 amino acids. The V gene's germline CDR1 is MNHNS and CDR2 SASEGT. The CDR3 DNA reads as TGTGCCAGCAGTGCCAGACTAGCGGGGTCGGTCACAGATACGCAGTATTTT. Residues: CASSARLAGSVTDTQYF.

The chain carries TRBV4-2 and TRBJ1-2; D gene unclear. Germline V CDR1 and CDR2: LGHNA, YNFKEQ. V gave up 0 bases and J gave up 5 bases, with 7 bases separating them. This CDR3 comprises 13 residues. CDR3 sequence: CASSQDRRYGYTF. The CDR3 DNA follows: TGTGCCAGCAGCCAAGACAGGAGGTATGGCTACACCTTC.

The chain combines TRBV11-3 with TRBJ2-1, with D maybe TRBD2 (6 bases). The V end lost 5 bases, the J end lost 1 base, and 15 bases lay between the germline ends. The germline gives CDR1 SGHNT, CDR2 YENEEA. This CDR3 region has 16 residues. The CDR3 bases are TGTGCCAGCAGCCAACATTGGGGGGATTCCTACAATGAGCAGTTCTTC. Translation: CASSQHWGDSYNEQFF.

This chain links TRBV5-1 with TRBJ1-6; D remains ambiguous. V shed 0 bases and J shed 0 bases, with 7 bases lying between them. From germline, CDR1 is SGHRS and CDR2 YFSETQ. The CDR3 spans 16 residues. CDR3 bases: TGCGCCAGCAGCTTGGAAACATCCTCCTATAATTCACCCCTCCACTTT. It specifies CASSLETSSYNSPLHF.

This clone was picked up one time. This sequence joins TRBV3-1 (or the pseudogene TRBV3-2) and TRBJ2-2; D ambiguous. The CDR3 runs to 16 residues. The germline V and J ends were trimmed by 2 bases and 0 bases, with 10 bases remaining between them. Germline V gives CDR1 LGHDT, CDR2 YNNKEL (reference sequence). The CDR3 protein is CASSQRVSSNTGELFF. The CDR3 DNA reads TGTGCCAGCAGCCAAAGAGTGTCGTCGAACACCGGGGAGCTGTTTTTT.

The genes are TRBV7-9 and TRBJ1-2, with 9 nucleotides matching TRBD1. Germline assignment: CDR1 SEHNR and CDR2 FQNEAQ (reference sequence). Unmatched junction bases numbered 6, after V lost 3 bases and J lost 7 bases. This CDR3 has 14 amino acids. CDR3 sequence (DNA): TGTGCCAGCAGCTTGGGGACAGGGTCTGTTGGCTACACCTTC. This sequence encodes CASSLGTGSVGYTF. Complete variable domain (other parts from reference TRBV7-9 and TRBJ1-2): DTGVSQNPRHKITKRGQNVTFRCDPISEHNRLYWYRQTLGQGPEFLTYFQNEAQLEKSRLLSDRFSAERPKGSFSTLEIQRTEQGDSAMYLCASSLGTGSVGYTFGSGTRLTVV.

The chain employs TRBV4-1 and TRBJ2-5, with D possibly being TRBD1 (5 bases). Trimming shortened V by 0 bases and J by 7 bases, and 18 bases separated the two germline ends. The CDR3 runs 16 residues. CDR1 and CDR2 (germline): MGHRA, YSYEKL. The CDR3 coding sequence is TGCGCCAGCAGCCAAGATCTTGGGCAGGGAAGGGGGACCCAGTACTTC. Amino acid sequence: CASSQDLGQGRGTQYF.

V and J are TRBV6-4 and TRBJ2-3, with 12 bases aligning to TRBD2. CDR3 length: 16 residues. The germline CDR1 and CDR2 sequences are MRHNA and SNTAGT. This CDR3 reads CGTSSGGGSSTDTQYF. CDR3 sequence (DNA): TGTGGCACCTCTAGCGGGGGGGGTTCTAGCACAGATACGCAGTATTTT.

The chain combines TRBV4-3 with TRBJ2-1, with a tentative D call TRBD2 (5 bases). Germline loops: CDR1 LGHNA, CDR2 YSLEER. There are 16 residues in the CDR3. Trimming removed 3 bases at V and 6 bases at J, with 18 bases between. In nucleotides, the CDR3 is TGCGCCAGCAGCCATGAAACCGGGATCAGAGGCAATGAGCAGTTCTTC. It codes for CASSHETGIRGNEQFF.

This chain uses TRBV19 with TRBJ1-2, with 7 bases identical to TRBD1. Germline-derived CDR1 and CDR2 are LNHDA and SQIVND (reference sequence). This CDR3 has 15 residues. Germline trimming cut 5 bases from V and 0 bases from J; bases unmatched to any gene: 6. The CDR3 is CASSLGTAANYGYTF. CDR3 in DNA: TGTGCCAGTAGTTTAGGGACAGCAGCTAACTATGGCTACACCTTC.